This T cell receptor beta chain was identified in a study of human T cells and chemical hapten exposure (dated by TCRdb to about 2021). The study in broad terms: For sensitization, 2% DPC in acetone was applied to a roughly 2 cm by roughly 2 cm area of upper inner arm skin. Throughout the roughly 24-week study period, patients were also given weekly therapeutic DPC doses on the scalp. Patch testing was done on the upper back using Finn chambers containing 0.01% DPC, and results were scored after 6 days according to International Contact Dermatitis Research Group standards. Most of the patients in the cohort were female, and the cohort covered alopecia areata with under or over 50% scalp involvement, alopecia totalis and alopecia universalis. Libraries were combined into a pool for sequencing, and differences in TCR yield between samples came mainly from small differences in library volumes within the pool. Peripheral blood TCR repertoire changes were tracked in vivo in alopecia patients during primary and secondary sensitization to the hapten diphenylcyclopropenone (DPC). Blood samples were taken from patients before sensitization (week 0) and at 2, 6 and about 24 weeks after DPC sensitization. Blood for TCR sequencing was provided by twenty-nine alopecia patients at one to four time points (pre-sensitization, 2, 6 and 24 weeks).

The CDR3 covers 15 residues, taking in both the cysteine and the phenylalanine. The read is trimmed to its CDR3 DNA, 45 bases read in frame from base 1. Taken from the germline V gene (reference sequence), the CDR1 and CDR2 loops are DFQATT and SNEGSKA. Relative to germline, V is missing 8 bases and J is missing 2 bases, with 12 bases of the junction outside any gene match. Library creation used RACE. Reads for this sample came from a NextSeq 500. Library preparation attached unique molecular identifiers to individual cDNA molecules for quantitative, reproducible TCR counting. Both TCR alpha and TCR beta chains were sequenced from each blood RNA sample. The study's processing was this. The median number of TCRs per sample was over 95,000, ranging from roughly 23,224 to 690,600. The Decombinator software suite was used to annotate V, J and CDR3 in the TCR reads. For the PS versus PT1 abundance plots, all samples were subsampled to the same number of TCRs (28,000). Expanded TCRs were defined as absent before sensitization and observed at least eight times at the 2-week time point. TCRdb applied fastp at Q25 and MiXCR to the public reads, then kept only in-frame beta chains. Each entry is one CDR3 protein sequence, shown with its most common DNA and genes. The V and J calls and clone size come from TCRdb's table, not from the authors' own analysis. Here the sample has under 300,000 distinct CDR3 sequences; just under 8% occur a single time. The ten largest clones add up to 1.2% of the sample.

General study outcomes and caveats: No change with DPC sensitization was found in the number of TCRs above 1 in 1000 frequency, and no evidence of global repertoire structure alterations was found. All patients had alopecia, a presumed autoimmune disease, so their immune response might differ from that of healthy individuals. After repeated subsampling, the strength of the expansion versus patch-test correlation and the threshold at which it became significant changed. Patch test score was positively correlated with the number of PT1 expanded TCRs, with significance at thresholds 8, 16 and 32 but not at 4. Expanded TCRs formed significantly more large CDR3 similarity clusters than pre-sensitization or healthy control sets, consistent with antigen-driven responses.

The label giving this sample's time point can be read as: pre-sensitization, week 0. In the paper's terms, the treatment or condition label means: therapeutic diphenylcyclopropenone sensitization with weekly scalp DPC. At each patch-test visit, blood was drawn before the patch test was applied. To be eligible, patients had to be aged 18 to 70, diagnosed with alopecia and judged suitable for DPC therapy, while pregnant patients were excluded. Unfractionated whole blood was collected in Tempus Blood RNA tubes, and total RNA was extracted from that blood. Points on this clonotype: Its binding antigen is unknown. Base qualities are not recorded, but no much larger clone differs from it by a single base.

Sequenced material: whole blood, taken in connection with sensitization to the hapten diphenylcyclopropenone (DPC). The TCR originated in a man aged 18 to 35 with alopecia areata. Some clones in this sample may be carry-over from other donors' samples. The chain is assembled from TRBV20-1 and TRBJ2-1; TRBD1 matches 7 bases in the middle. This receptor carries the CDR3 CSPSSDQGAYNEQFF. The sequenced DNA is TGCAGTCCTTCCTCGGACCAGGGGGCCTACAATGAGCAGTTCTTC.